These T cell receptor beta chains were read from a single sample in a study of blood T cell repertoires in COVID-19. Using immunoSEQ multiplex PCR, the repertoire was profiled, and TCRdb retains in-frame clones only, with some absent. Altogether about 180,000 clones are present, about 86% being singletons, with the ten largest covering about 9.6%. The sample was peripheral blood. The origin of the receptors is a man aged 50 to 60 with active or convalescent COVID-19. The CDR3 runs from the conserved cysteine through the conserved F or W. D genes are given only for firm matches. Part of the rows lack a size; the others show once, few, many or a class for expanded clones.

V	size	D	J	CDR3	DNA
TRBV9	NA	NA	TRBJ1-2	CASSPHPGEVDYGYTF	TGTGCCAGCAGCCCTCATCCAGGGGAAGTGGACTATGGCTACACCTTC
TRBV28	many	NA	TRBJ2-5	CASTGHLVQETQYF	TGTGCCAGCACAGGACATCTAGTCCAAGAGACCCAGTACTTC
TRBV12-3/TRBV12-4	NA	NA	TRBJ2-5	CASSLLEKETQYF	TGTGCCAGCAGTTTATTGGAGAAGGAGACCCAGTACTTC
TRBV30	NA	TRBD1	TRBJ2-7	CAWTRTGGLYEQYF	TGTGCCTGGACTCGGACAGGGGGGCTCTACGAGCAGTACTTC
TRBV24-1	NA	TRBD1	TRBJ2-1	CATSDMGTAVNNEQFF	TGTGCCACCAGTGACATGGGGACAGCCGTAAACAATGAGCAGTTCTTC
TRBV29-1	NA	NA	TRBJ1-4	CSVSGRQDEKLFF	TGCAGCGTCTCAGGGAGGCAAGATGAAAAACTGTTTTTT
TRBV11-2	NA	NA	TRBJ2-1	CASSLAYSYNEQFF	TGTGCCAGCAGCTTAGCTTATTCCTACAATGAGCAGTTCTTC
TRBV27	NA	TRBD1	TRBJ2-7	CASRPPAGTGDSWEQYF	TGTGCCAGCAGACCCCCGGCCGGGACAGGGGATTCATGGGAGCAGTACTTC
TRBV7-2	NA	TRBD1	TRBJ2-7	CASSPGTETAYEQYF	TGTGCCAGCAGCCCTGGGACAGAAACTGCCTACGAGCAGTACTTC
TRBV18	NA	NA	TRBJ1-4	CASSQTGSGNEKLFF	TGTGCCAGCTCACAAACAGGCTCCGGTAATGAAAAACTGTTTTTT
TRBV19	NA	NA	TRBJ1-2	CASSIETDGDYGYTF	TGTGCCAGTAGTATAGAGACCGACGGAGACTATGGCTACACCTTC
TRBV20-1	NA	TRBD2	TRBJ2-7	CSASSGGQYEQYF	TGCAGTGCTAGTTCGGGAGGGCAGTACGAGCAGTACTTC
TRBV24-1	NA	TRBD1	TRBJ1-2	CATSDSQAGTALYGYTF	TGTGCCACCAGTGATTCCCAGGCCGGGACAGCACTTTATGGCTACACCTTC
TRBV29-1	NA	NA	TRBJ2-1	CSALGQGDEQFF	TGCAGCGCCCTGGGCCAGGGCGATGAGCAGTTCTTC
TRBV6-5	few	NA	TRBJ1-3	CASSSQGNTIYF	TGTGCCAGCAGTTCACAGGGAAACACCATATATTTT
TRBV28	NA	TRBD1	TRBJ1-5	CASSKDRAAKEAQHF	TGTGCCAGCAGCAAGGACAGGGCGGCGAAAGAGGCCCAGCATTTT
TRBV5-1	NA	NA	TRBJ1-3	CASSLGGSGNTIYF	TGCGCCAGCAGCTTGGGAGGTTCTGGAAACACCATATATTTT
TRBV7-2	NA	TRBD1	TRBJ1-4	CASSSQGTKGEKLFF	TGTGCCAGCAGCTCACAGGGGACAAAGGGAGAAAAACTGTTTTTT
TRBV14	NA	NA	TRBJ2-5	CASSLDSIQETQYF	TGTGCCAGCAGCCTCGACAGTATCCAAGAGACCCAGTACTTC
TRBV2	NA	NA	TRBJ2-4	CASSLTNLAKNIQYF	TGTGCCAGCAGTCTGACTAACCTAGCCAAAAACATTCAGTACTTC
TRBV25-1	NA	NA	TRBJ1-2	CAGEQHSNYGYTF	TGTGCCGGCGAACAGCATTCTAACTATGGCTACACCTTC
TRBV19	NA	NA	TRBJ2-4	CASSTRGAKNIQYF	TGTGCCAGTAGTACCAGGGGAGCCAAAAACATTCAGTACTTC
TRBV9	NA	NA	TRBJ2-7	CASSPGNGRDEQYF	TGTGCCAGCAGCCCAGGCAATGGCCGCGACGAGCAGTACTTC
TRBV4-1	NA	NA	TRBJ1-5	CASSRWRDEPQHF	TGCGCCAGCAGCCGCTGGCGGGACGAGCCCCAGCATTTT
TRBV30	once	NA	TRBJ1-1	CAWSGVGRNTEAFF	TGTGCCTGGAGTGGCGTGGGGAGGAACACTGAAGCTTTCTTT
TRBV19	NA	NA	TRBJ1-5	CASLGGAAQPQHF	TGTGCCAGTCTTGGGGGGGCTGCTCAGCCCCAGCATTTT
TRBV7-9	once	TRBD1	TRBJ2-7	CASSLGPGTGEPYEQYF	TGTGCCAGCAGCTTAGGACCCGGGACAGGGGAACCCTACGAGCAGTACTTC
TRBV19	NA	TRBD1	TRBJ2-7	CASSIGGQLDEQYF	TGTGCCAGTAGTATAGGGGGACAGCTCGACGAGCAGTACTTC
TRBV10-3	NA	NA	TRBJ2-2	CAIRRVGSDTGELFF	TGTGCCATCAGGAGGGTTGGGAGTGACACCGGGGAGCTGTTTTTT
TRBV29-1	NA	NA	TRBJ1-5	CSVSHGVGRDQPQHF	TGCAGCGTTTCCCACGGGGTAGGGCGGGATCAGCCCCAGCATTTT
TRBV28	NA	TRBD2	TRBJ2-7	CASSSMAPGGGYEQYF	TGTGCCAGCAGCTCTATGGCCCCGGGGGGGGGCTACGAGCAGTACTTC
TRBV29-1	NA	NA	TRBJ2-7	CSVGRPPTNEQYF	TGCAGCGTTGGAAGGCCCCCTACTAACGAGCAGTACTTC
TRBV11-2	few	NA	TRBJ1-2	CASSLFAGLSGYTF	TGTGCCAGCAGCTTATTTGCAGGGTTGAGTGGCTACACCTTC
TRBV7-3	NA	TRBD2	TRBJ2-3	CASSLSGGAVRDTQYF	TGTGCCAGCAGCCTTAGCGGGGGGGCCGTAAGAGATACGCAGTATTTT
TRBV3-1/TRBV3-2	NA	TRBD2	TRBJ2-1	CASSQMASGGHNEQFF	TGTGCCAGCAGCCAGATGGCTAGCGGGGGGCACAATGAGCAGTTCTTC
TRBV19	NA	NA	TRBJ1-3	CASSIVGGMAPRNTIYF	TGTGCCAGTAGTATAGTAGGGGGAATGGCTCCCCGGAACACCATATATTTT
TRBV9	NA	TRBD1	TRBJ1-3	CASSPDGGTGDTIYF	TGTGCCAGCAGCCCCGACGGAGGGACAGGGGACACCATATATTTT
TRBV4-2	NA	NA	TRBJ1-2	CASSQGTADNYGYTF	TGTGCCAGCAGCCAAGGTACAGCCGATAACTATGGCTACACCTTC
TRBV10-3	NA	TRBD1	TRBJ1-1	CAISATGDMNTEAFF	TGTGCCATCAGTGCGACAGGGGATATGAACACTGAAGCTTTCTTT
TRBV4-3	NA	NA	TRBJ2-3	CASSRATDTQYF	TGCGCCAGCAGCCGGGCCACAGATACGCAGTATTTT
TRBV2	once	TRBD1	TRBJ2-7	CASSLGQGGYEQYF	TGTGCCAGCAGCCTGGGACAGGGGGGCTACGAGCAGTACTTC
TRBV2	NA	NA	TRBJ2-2	CASIRISGAGPTGELFF	TGTGCCAGCATTCGAATCTCGGGAGCGGGCCCCACCGGGGAGCTGTTTTTT
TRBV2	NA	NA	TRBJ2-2	CASSETGTGELFF	TGTGCCAGCAGTGAGACAGGCACCGGGGAGCTGTTTTTT
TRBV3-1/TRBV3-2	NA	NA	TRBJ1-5	CASSQGYSNQPQHF	TGTGCCAGCAGCCAGGGCTATAGCAATCAGCCCCAGCATTTT
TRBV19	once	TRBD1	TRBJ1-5	CASSIQPQGANQPQHF	TGTGCCAGTAGTATCCAACCACAGGGGGCGAATCAGCCCCAGCATTTT
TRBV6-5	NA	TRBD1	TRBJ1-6	CASSYGGQGGSPLHF	TGTGCCAGCAGTTACGGAGGACAGGGGGGGTCACCCCTCCACTTT
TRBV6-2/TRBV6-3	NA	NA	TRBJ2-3	CASSPGERFTDTQYF	TGTGCCAGCAGTCCAGGGGAGCGGTTCACAGATACGCAGTATTTT
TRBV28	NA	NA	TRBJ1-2	CASSLPDRSGYTF	TGTGCCAGCAGTTTACCTGACAGGTCCGGCTACACCTTC